This T cell receptor beta chain was sequenced for a study of T cells after yellow fever vaccination. The CDR3 has 18 residues. Germline-derived CDR1 and CDR2 are SGHVS and FNYEAQ. With V trimmed by 5 bases and J by 3 bases, 12 bases remained unmatched. Making TCR cDNA involved 5'RACE template switching, which added UMIs and a universal primer site. TCRdb ran MiXCR on the 5' RACE reads and lists one entry per CDR3 protein. Altogether roughly 330,000 distinct CDR3 sequences are present, almost 4% being singletons, with the ten largest covering approximately 25%. This clonotype has at least ten counts. Its antigen is currently unknown. Findings and caveats of the study: Reappearance after the booster was observed for most primary-vaccination clones (96% CD4, about 85% CD8).

The source material was PBMCs, sampled 5 days after the yellow fever booster vaccination. The chain has TRBV7-6 and TRBJ2-1; 11 positions agree with TRBD2. This clonotype was obtained from a man between 18 and 35 years old who received the YFV17D yellow fever vaccine. The CDR3 DNA reads TGTGCCAGCAGCCCCGGAGTAGCGGGGGGGCGAGGCTACAATGAGCAGTTCTTC. It yields the protein CASSPGVAGGRGYNEQFF.